This T cell receptor (beta chain) was recorded in a study of shared T cell receptors in the human thymus. As concerns this clone: The identical CDR3 is also encoded by other nucleotide sequences in the sample.

V lost 6 bases and J lost 7, with 10 bases in between. The CDR3 is 10 amino acids. Germline loops: CDR1 DFQATT, CDR2 SNEGSKA (reference sequence). Assay: immunoSEQ multiplex PCR; the TCRdb copy retains only in-frame clones and omits some. Found here are about 380,000 clones, around 93% of them singletons; the top ten hold about 0.02%. V gene TRBV20-1 combines with J gene TRBJ2-7; D uncertain. Sequencing input: thymocytes. The TCR sequence derives from a human donor. The CDR3 coding sequence is TGCAGTGCCCCCGCGAGGGAGCAGTACTTC. Amino acid sequence: CSAPAREQYF.